This T cell receptor (beta chain) was captured by sequencing in a study of blood T cell repertoires in COVID-19. Turning to the study itself: Sample material is recorded as cDNA or gDNA derived from T cells, B-cell-depleted T cells, or PBMCs.

Patients of the Seattle cohort, enrolled during active infection, were followed longitudinally. Trimming took off 3 bases at V and 1 base at J, with 15 bases between the two ends. There are 16 residues in the CDR3. Looked up from germline, CDR1 is KGHSH and CDR2 is LQKENI. In the study's own analysis: Amplification with reference gene primers provided the estimates of nucleated cell counts. TCRdb's table, derived via immunoSEQ multiplex PCR, lists solely in-frame clones and lacks some. From that table come the V and J calls and clone size; the DNA was used to work out D and trimming. The table lists roughly 230,000 clones, roughly 85% of them singletons.

This clonotype was obtained from a man in his forties or fifties with COVID-19, enrolled during active disease. Material: peripheral blood. This rearrangement joins TRBV18 to TRBJ1-1, with a tentative D call TRBD1 (6 bases). The CDR3 reads CASSPLRTEQNTEAFF. The CDR3 nucleotides read TGTGCCAGCTCACCTCTCCGGACAGAGCAGAACACTGAAGCTTTCTTT.